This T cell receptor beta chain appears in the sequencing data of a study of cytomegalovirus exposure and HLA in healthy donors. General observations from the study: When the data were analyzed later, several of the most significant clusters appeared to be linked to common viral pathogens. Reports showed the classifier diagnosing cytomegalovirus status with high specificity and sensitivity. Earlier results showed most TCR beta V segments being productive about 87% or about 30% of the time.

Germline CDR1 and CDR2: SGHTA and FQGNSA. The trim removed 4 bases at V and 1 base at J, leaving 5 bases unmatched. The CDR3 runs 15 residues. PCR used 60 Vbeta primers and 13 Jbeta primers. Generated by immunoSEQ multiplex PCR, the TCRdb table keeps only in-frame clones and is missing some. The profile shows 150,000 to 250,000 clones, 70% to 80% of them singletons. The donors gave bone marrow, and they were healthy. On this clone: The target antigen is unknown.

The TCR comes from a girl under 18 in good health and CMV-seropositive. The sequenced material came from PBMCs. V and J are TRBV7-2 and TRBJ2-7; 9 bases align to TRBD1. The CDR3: CASSSPGTGSYEQYF. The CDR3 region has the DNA TGTGCCAGCAGCTCCCCCGGGACAGGGTCCTACGAGCAGTACTTC.